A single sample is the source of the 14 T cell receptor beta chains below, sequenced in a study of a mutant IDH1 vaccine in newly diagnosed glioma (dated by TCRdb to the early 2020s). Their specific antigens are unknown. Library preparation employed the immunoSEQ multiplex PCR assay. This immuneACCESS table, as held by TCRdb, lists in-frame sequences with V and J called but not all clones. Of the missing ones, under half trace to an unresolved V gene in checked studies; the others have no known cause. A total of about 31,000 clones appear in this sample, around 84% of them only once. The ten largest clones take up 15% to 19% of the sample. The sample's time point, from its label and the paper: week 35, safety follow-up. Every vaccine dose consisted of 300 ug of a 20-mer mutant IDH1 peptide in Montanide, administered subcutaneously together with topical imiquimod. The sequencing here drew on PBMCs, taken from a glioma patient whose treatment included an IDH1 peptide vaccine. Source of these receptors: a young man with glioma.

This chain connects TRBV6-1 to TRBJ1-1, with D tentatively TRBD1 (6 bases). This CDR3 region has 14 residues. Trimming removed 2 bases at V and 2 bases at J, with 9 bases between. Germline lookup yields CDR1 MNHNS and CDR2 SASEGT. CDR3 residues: CASSEQGRNTEAFF. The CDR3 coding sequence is TGTGCCAGCAGTGAACAGGGGCGAAACACTGAAGCTTTCTTT.

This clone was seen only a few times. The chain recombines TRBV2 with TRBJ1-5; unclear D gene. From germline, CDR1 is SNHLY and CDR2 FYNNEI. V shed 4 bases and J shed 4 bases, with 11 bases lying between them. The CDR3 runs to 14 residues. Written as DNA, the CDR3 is TGTGCCAGCAGTGGGGGATCGGGGAATCAGCCCCAGCATTTT. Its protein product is CASSGGSGNQPQHF.

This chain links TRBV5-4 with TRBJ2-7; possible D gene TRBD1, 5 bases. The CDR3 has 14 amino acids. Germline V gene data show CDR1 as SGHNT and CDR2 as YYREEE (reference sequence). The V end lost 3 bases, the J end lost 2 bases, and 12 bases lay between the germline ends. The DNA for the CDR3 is TGTGCCAGCAGCTCCACAGGAGTACCCTACGAGCAGTACTTC. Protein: CASSSTGVPYEQYF.

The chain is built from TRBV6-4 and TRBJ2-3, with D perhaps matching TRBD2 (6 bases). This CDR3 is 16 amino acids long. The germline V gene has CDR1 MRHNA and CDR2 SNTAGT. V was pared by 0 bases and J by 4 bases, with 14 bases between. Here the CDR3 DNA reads TGTGCCAGCAGTGACTCGGGGGGAGTCGGCCCAGATACGCAGTATTTT. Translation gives CASSDSGGVGPDTQYF.

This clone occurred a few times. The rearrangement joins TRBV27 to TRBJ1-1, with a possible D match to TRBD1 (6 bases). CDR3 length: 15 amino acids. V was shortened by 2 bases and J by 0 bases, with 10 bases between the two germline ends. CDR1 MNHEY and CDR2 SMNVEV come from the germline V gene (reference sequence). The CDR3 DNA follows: TGTGCCAGCAGTTTAGTCGGACAGTTGAACACTGAAGCTTTCTTT. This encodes CASSLVGQLNTEAFF.

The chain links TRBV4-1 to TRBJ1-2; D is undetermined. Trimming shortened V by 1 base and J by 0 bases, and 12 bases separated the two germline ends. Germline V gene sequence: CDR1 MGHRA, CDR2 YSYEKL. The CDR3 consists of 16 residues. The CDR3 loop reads CASSQVVTTANYGYTF. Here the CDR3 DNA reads TGCGCCAGCAGCCAAGTGGTGACGACCGCTAACTATGGCTACACCTTC.

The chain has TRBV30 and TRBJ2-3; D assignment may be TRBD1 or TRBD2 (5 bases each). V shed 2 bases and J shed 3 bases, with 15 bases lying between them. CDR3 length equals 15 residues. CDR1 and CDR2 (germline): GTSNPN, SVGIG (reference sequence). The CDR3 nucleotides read TGTGCCTGGAGTCCCCGGGACCTCTGGACAGATACGCAGTATTTT. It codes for CAWSPRDLWTDTQYF.

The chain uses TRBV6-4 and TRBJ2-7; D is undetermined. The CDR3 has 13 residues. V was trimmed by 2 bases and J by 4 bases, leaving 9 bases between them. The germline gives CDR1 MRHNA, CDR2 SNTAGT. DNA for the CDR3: TGTGCCAGCAGTGACGGGGTTGGTTACGAGCAGTACTTC. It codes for CASSDGVGYEQYF.

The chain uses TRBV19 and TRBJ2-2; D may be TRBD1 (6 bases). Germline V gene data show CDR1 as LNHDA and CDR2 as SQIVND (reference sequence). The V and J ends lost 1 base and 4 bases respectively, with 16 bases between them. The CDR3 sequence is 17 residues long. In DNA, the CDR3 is TGTGCCAGTAGTATAGTGAGGGGGACCAAAGGCACCGGGGAGCTGTTTTTT. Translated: CASSIVRGTKGTGELFF.

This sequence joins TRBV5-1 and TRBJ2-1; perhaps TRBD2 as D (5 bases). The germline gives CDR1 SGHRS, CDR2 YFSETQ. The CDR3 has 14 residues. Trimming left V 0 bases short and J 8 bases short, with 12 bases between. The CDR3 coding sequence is TGCGCCAGCAGCTTGGCGTCTAGCTGGGATGAGCAGTTCTTC. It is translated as CASSLASSWDEQFF.

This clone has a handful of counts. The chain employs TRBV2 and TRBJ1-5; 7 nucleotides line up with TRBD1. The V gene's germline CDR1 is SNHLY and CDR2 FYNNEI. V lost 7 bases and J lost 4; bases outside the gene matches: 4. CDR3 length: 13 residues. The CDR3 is CASIGTVNQPQHF. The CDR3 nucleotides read TGTGCCAGCATAGGGACAGTTAATCAGCCCCAGCATTTT. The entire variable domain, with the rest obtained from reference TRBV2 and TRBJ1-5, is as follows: EPEVTQTPSHQVTQMGQEVILRCVPISNHLYFYWYRQILGQKVEFLVSFYNNEISEKSEIFDDQFSVERPDGSNFTLKIRSTKLEDSAMYFCASIGTVNQPQHFGDGTRLSIL.

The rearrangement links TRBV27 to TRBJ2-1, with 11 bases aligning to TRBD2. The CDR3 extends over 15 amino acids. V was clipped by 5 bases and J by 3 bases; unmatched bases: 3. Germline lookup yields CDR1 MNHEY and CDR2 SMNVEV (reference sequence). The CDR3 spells CASSPGTSGYNEQFF. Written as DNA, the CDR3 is TGTGCCAGCAGTCCCGGGACTAGCGGCTACAATGAGCAGTTCTTC.

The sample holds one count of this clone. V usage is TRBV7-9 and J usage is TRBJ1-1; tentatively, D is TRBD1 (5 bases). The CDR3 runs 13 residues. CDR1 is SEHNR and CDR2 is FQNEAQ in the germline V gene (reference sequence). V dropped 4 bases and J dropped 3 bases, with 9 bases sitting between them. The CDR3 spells CASSWGRDTEAFF. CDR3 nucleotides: TGTGCCAGCAGCTGGGGACGGGACACTGAAGCTTTCTTT.

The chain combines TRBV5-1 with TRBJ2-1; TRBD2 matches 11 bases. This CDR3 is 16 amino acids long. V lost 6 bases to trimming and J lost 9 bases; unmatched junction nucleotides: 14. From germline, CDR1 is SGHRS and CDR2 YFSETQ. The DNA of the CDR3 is TGCGCCAGCATCTTAGGGACTAGCGGCGAAGGGGGTGAGCAGTTCTTC. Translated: CASILGTSGEGGEQFF.